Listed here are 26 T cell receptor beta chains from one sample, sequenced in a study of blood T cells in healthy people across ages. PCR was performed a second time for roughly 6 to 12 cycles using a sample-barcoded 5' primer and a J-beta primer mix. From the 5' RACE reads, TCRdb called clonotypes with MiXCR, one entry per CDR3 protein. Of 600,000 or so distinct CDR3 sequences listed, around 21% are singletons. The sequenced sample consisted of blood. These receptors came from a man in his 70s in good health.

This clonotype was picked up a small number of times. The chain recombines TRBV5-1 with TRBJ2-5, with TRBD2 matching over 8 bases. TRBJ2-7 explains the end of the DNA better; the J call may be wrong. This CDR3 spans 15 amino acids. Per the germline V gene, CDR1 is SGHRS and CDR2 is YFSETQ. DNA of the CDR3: TGCGCCAGCAGCTTGGCCGCAGCGGGAGCATACGAGCAGTACTTC. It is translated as CASSLAAAGAYEQYF.

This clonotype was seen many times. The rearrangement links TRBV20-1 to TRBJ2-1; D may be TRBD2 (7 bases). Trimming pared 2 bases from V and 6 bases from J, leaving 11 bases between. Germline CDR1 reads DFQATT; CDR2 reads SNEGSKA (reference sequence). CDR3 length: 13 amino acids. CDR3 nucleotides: TGCAGTGCTAGACTAGCGGACAGCAATGAGCAGTTCTTC. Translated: CSARLADSNEQFF.

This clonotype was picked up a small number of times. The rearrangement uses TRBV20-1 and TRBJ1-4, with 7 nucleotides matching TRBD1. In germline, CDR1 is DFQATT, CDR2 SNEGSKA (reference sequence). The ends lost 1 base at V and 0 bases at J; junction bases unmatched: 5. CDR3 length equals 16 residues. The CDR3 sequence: CSARGGTASTNEKLFF. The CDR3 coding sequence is TGCAGTGCTAGAGGGGGGACAGCCTCAACTAATGAAAAACTGTTTTTT.

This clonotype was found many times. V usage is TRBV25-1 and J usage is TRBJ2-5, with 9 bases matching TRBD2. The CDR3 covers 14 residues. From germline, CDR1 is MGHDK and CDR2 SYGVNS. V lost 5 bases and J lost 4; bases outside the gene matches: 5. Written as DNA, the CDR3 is TGTGCCAGCAGTTTAGCGGGAGTGAGAGAGACCCAGTACTTC. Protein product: CASSLAGVRETQYF.

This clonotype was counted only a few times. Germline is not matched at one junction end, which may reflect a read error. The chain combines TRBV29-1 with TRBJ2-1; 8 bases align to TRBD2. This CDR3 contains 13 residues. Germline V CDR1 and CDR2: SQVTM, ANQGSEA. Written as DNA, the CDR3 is TGCAGCGTCGAAGGGGCGGGAGGACGGGAGCAGTTCTTC. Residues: CSVEGAGGREQFF.

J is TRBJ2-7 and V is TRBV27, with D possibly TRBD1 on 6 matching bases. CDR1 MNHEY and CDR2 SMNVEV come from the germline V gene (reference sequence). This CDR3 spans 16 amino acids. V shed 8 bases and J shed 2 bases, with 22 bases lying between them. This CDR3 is CASGGGQTVVPYEQYF. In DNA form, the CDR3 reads TGTGCCAGCGGAGGCGGACAGACCGTGGTCCCCTACGAGCAGTACTTC.

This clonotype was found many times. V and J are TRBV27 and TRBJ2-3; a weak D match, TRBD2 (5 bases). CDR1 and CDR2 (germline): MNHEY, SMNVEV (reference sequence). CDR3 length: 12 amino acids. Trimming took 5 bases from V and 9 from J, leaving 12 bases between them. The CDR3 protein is CASSKQRGTQYF. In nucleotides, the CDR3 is TGTGCCAGCAGTAAACAAAGAGGGACGCAGTATTTT.

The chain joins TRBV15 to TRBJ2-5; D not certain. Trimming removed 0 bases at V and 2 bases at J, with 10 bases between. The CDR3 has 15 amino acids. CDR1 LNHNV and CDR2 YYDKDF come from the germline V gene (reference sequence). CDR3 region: CATSRDRSQQETQYF. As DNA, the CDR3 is TGTGCCACCAGCAGAGATCGTTCACAGCAAGAGACCCAGTACTTC.

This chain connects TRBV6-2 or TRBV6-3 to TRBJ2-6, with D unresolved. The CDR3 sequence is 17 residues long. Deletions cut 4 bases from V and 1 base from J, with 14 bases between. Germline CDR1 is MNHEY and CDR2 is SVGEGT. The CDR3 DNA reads TGTGCCAGCAGTTTCATAGGCCCTTCTTCTGGGGCCAACGTCCTGACTTTC. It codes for CASSFIGPSSGANVLTF.

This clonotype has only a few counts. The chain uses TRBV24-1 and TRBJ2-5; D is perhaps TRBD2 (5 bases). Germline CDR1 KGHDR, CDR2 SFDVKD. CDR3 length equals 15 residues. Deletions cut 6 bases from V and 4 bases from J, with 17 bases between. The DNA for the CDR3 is TGTGCCACCAGTCCCCCGGGCGGAGGTCGAGAGACCCAGTACTTC. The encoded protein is CATSPPGGGRETQYF.

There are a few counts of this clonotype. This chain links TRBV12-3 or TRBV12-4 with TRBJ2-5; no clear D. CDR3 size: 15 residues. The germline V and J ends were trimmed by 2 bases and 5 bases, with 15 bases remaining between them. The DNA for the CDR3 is TGTGCCAGCAGTTTATCGTCCTATGCGTCTGAGACCCAGTACTTC. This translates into CASSLSSYASETQYF.

Written as DNA, the CDR3 is TGTGCCAGCAGCTTAGGCAGGGATTATGAAAAACTGTTTTTT. It encodes CASSLGRDYEKLFF. The chain links TRBV7-2 to TRBJ1-4; D may be TRBD1 (5 bases). CDR1 and CDR2 from the germline V gene are SGHTA and FQGNSA. V dropped 1 base and J dropped 6 bases, with 9 bases sitting between them. The CDR3 covers 14 residues.

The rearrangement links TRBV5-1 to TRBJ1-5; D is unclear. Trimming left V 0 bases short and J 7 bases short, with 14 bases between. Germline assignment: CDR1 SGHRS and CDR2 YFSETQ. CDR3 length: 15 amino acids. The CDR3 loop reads CASSLAYGLGQPQHF. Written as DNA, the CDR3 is TGCGCCAGCAGCTTGGCTTATGGTTTGGGGCAGCCCCAGCATTTT.

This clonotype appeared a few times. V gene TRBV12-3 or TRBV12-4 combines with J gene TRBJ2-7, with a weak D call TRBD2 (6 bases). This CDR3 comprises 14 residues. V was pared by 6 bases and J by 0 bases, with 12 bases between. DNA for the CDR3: TGTGCCAGCAGCGACATGGGACTCTCCTACGAGCAGTACTTC. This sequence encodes CASSDMGLSYEQYF.

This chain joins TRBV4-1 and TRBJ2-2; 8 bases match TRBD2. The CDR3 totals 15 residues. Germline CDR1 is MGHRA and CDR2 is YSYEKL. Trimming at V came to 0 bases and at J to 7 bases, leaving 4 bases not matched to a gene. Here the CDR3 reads CASSQERRGVGELFF. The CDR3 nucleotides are TGCGCCAGCAGCCAAGAGAGGCGGGGGGTCGGGGAGCTGTTTTTT.

The CDR3 DNA sequence: TGTGCCAGCCAGAGGACAGGCGGCGGACTCAGCTATGGCTACACCTTC. Protein product: CASQRTGGGLSYGYTF. The J gene is TRBJ1-2, the V gene TRBV28; 7 nucleotides line up with TRBD1. Trimming at V came to 8 bases and at J to 4 bases, leaving 16 bases not matched to a gene. Germline CDR1 reads MDHEN; CDR2 reads SYDVKM. This CDR3 has 16 amino acids.

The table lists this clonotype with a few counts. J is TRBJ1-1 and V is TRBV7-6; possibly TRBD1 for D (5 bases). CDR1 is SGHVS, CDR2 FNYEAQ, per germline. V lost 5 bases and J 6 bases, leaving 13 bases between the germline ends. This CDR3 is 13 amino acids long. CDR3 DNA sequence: TGTGCCAGCAGCCAAGGGGTCGCTGCTGAAGCTTTCTTT. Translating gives CASSQGVAAEAFF.

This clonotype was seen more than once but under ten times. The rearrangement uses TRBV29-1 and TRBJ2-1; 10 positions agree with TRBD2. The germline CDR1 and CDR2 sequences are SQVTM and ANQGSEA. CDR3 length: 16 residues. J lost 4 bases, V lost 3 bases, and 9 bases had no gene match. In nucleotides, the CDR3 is TGCAGCGTTGAGGGGGCTAGCGGGAGTCGGTACAATGAGCAGTTCTTC. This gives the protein CSVEGASGSRYNEQFF.

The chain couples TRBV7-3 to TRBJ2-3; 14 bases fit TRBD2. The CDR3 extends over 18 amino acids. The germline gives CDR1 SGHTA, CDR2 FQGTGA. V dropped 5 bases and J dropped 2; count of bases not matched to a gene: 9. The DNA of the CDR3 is TGTGCCAGCAGCCCCACCTGGACTAGCGGGAGGCTCACAGATACGCAGTATTTT. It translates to CASSPTWTSGRLTDTQYF.

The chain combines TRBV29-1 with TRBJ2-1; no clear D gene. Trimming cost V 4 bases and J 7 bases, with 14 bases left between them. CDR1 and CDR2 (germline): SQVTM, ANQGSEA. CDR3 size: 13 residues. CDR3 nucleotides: TGCAGCGTTGTGGGTAGGTTCGGGAATGAGCAGTTCTTC. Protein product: CSVVGRFGNEQFF.

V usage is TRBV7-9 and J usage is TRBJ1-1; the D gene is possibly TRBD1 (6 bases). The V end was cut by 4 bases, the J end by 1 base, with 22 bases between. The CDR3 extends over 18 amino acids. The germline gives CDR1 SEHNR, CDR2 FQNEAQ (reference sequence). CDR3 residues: CASSSNIVPRTENTEAFF. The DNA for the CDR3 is TGTGCCAGCAGCTCAAACATCGTCCCGAGGACAGAGAACACTGAAGCTTTCTTT. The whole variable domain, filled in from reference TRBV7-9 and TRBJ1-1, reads DTGVSQNPRHKITKRGQNVTFRCDPISEHNRLYWYRQTLGQGPEFLTYFQNEAQLEKSRLLSDRFSAERPKGSFSTLEIQRTEQGDSAMYLCASSSNIVPRTENTEAFFGQGTRLTVV.

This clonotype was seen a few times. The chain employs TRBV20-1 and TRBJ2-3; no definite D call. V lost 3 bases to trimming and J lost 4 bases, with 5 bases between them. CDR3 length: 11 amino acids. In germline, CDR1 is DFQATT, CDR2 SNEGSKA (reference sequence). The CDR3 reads CSASVADTQYF. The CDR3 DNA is TGCAGTGCTAGCGTTGCAGATACGCAGTATTTT.

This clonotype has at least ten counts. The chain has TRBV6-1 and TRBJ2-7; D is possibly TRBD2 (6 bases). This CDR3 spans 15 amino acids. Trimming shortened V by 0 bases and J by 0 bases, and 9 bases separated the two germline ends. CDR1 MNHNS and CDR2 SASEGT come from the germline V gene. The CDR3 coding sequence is TGTGCCAGCAGTGAAGCGGGGGGAAGCTCCTACGAGCAGTACTTC. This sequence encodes CASSEAGGSSYEQYF.

The CDR3 DNA sequence: TGTGCCAGCAGCCATTACGGGACCGGGGAGCTGTTTTTT. Translated: CASSHYGTGELFF. This chain uses TRBV3-1 with TRBJ2-2; the D is unclear. Trimming left V 3 bases short and J 5 bases short, with 7 bases between. Germline V gives CDR1 LGHDT, CDR2 YNNKEL (reference sequence). The CDR3 runs 13 residues.

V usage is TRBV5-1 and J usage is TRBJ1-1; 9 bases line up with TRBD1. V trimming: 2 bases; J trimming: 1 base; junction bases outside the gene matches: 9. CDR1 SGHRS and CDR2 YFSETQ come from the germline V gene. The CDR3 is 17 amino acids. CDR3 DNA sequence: TGCGCCAGCAGCTTCGACAGGGGGTTCGGCTCGAACACTGAAGCTTTCTTT. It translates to CASSFDRGFGSNTEAFF.

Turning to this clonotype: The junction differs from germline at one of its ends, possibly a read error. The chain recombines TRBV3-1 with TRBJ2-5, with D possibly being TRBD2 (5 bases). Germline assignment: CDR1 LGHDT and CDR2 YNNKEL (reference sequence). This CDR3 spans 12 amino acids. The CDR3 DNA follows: TGTGCCAGCAGTTCCTGGACGGACGGGGAGTTCTTC. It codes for CASSSWTDGEFF.